What follows describes a single T cell receptor beta chain. The antigen is not known. This CDR3 contains 13 residues. Trimming pared 6 bases from V and 6 bases from J, leaving 14 bases between. Germline values: CDR1 SGDLS, CDR2 YYNGEE. As for time point: blood 2 weeks post-SBRT. Indicated treatment: 15 Gy SBRT to primary tumor, nephrectomy 4 weeks later. Radiation-treated patients gave blood at baseline, week 2 and week 4. The patient's renal cell carcinoma had clear cell pathology. These data originate in a study of radiation and T cells in renal cell carcinoma. General observations from the study: From baseline, blood top tumor clonotypes peaked at 2 weeks post-radiation. No pretreatment tumor biopsies were available for baseline clonotypes.

Repertoires were generated with immunoSEQ multiplex PCR, while TCRdb's copy carries only in-frame clones and drops some. The data show over 60,000 clones, with roughly 85% seen just once and 20% to 25% held by the top ten. This TCR was sampled from a woman between 45 and 65 years old with renal cell carcinoma. The sequences come from blood, collected from a patient whose treatment included radiotherapy and nephrectomy. The chain uses TRBV9 and TRBJ2-3, with D tentatively TRBD2 (5 bases). The CDR3 sequence is CASKQGSLDTQYF. As DNA, the CDR3 is TGTGCCAGCAAGCAAGGGAGTCTGGATACGCAGTATTTT.